These 31 T cell receptor beta chains share one sample of origin, sequenced in a study of beta chain features in type 1 diabetes. Expressed TCRB transcripts were sequenced because the entire RNA isolate underwent reverse transcription. Profiling relied on immunoSEQ multiplex PCR, and the TCRdb table lists in-frame clones only, not all of them. The table has some 500,000 clones, approximately 10% seen once. The sample taken for sequencing was naive CD4+ T cells from blood. The receptors were gathered from a woman younger than 30 in good health.

A remark on this clone: This same CDR3 is encoded by further DNA sequences in the sample. The chain carries TRBV29-1 and TRBJ1-1; 7 positions match TRBD1. Germline loops: CDR1 SQVTM, CDR2 ANQGSEA. Trimming cost V 7 bases and J 1 base; bases outside gene matches: 9. The CDR3 loop spans 14 amino acids. The CDR3 DNA follows: TGCAGCGCAACCCCGGGACAGAAGAACACTGAAGCTTTCTTT. Amino acids: CSATPGQKNTEAFF.

This clone showed up just once. The rearrangement links TRBV5-1 to TRBJ1-5, with TRBD1 identical over 9 bases. The J segment lost 8 bases and the V segment lost 4 bases, leaving 10 bases of the junction unmatched. The CDR3 loop spans 15 amino acids. Germline V lookup: CDR1 SGHRS, CDR2 YFSETQ. The CDR3 bases are TGCGCCAGCAGCCCTACAGGGGGCGAGGGGAAGCCCCAGCATTTT. Translated: CASSPTGGEGKPQHF.

V is TRBV6-6 and J is TRBJ2-5; 8 nucleotides line up with TRBD2. This CDR3 has 14 amino acids. The V segment lost 3 bases and the J segment 6 bases; nucleotides outside the gene matches: 6. From germline, CDR1 is MNHNY and CDR2 SVGAGI (reference sequence). The CDR3 region has the DNA TGTGCCAGCAGTTATTCTCGACTAGCGCAGACCCAGTACTTC. Translated: CASSYSRLAQTQYF.

This rearrangement joins TRBV7-2 to TRBJ2-5; D gene ambiguous. Trimming removed 3 bases from V and 5 bases from J, with 16 bases in between. CDR1 SGHTA and CDR2 FQGNSA come from the germline V gene. The CDR3 totals 15 residues. The CDR3 coding sequence is TGTGCCAGCAGCTTGCTTAGTCAAGTTAAGGAGACCCAGTACTTC. It specifies CASSLLSQVKETQYF.

The chain is built from TRBV27 and TRBJ2-5, with 14 bases matching TRBD2. Trimming cost V 5 bases and J 3 bases; bases outside gene matches: 14. CDR3 length equals 19 residues. Germline V gives CDR1 MNHEY, CDR2 SMNVEV (reference sequence). CDR3 sequence reads: CASSPRQTSGGAPEETQYF. The DNA of the CDR3 is TGTGCCAGCAGTCCCCGCCAGACTAGCGGGGGGGCCCCTGAAGAGACCCAGTACTTC.

This chain connects TRBV14 to TRBJ2-2; perhaps TRBD2 as D (6 bases). V was clipped by 6 bases and J by 6 bases, with 11 bases between them. There are 13 residues in the CDR3. Germline CDR1 SGHDN, CDR2 FVKESK. The CDR3 sequence: CASRGTPAGELFF. The CDR3 DNA reads as TGTGCCAGCAGGGGGACTCCTGCCGGGGAGCTGTTTTTT.

The chain combines TRBV5-1 with TRBJ2-1, with TRBD2 identical over 8 bases. V was pared by 0 bases and J by 10 bases, with 3 bases of the junction left unmatched. There are 13 residues in the CDR3. From germline, CDR1 is SGHRS and CDR2 YFSETQ. CDR3 region: CASSLESSGEQFF. The CDR3 DNA is TGCGCCAGCAGCTTGGAGTCTAGCGGGGAGCAGTTCTTC.

This clone was seen more than once but under ten times. The CDR3 DNA follows: TGTGCCAGCAGCCATTTGGGGGACAGGGGTGAAAATGAGCAGTTCTTC. Residues: CASSHLGDRGENEQFF. J is TRBJ2-1 and V is TRBV4-2; 10 nucleotides agree with TRBD1. Per the germline V gene, CDR1 is LGHNA and CDR2 is YNFKEQ. The CDR3 is made up of 16 amino acids. V dropped 3 bases and J dropped 7; count of bases not matched to a gene: 9.

This clone was seen a handful of times. The gene calls are TRBV7-9 and TRBJ2-7, with 10 bases lining up with TRBD2. Germline V lookup: CDR1 SEHNR, CDR2 FQNEAQ (reference sequence). This CDR3 region has 14 residues. With 5 bases clipped from V and 5 bases from J, the junction kept 6 bases outside the gene matches. CDR3 DNA sequence: TGTGCCAGCAGCGCTAGCGGGAGTAGCCACGAGCAGTACTTC. Translating it yields CASSASGSSHEQYF. Combining the CDR3 with reference TRBV7-9 and TRBJ2-7 gives the whole variable domain DTGVSQNPRHKITKRGQNVTFRCDPISEHNRLYWYRQTLGQGPEFLTYFQNEAQLEKSRLLSDRFSAERPKGSFSTLEIQRTEQGDSAMYLCASSASGSSHEQYFGPGTRLTVT.

The chain recombines TRBV5-1 with TRBJ2-1; 12 bases fit TRBD1. J lost 8 bases, V lost 4 bases, and 7 bases had no gene match. This CDR3 is 15 amino acids long. Germline V gives CDR1 SGHRS, CDR2 YFSETQ. The CDR3 coding sequence is TGCGCCAGCAGCCGACGGGACAGGGGGCCTGATGAGCAGTTCTTC. Translated, it gives CASSRRDRGPDEQFF.

V and J are TRBV9 and TRBJ2-2; TRBD2 matches 7 bases. The CDR3 totals 15 residues. The V gene end was trimmed by 3 bases and the J gene end by 0 bases; junction bases not matched to a gene: 2. In germline, CDR1 is SGDLS, CDR2 YYNGEE. The CDR3 protein is CASSAGTTNTGELFF. CDR3 nucleotides: TGTGCCAGCAGCGCCGGGACTACGAACACCGGGGAGCTGTTTTTT. The full variable domain, completed using reference TRBV9 and TRBJ2-2, is DSGVTQTPKHLITATGQRVTLRCSPRSGDLSVYWYQQSLDQGLQFLIQYYNGEERAKGNILERFSAQQFPDLHSELNLSSLELGDSALYFCASSAGTTNTGELFFGEGSRLTVL.

The chain is built from TRBV20-1 and TRBJ1-1; a possible D gene is TRBD1 (5 bases). The V gene's germline CDR1 is DFQATT and CDR2 SNEGSKA (reference sequence). CDR3 length: 11 amino acids. The CDR3 loop is CSATVYTEAFF. The CDR3 DNA is TGCAGCGCGACAGTTTACACTGAAGCTTTCTTT.

The V gene is TRBV25-1, the J gene TRBJ1-4; perhaps TRBD1 as D (5 bases). From germline, CDR1 is MGHDK and CDR2 SYGVNS. Deletions cut 6 bases from V and 7 bases from J, with 12 bases between. The CDR3 length is 13 residues. The CDR3 region is CASRGEPIEKLFF. In nucleotides, the CDR3 is TGTGCCAGCAGGGGGGAGCCCATTGAAAAACTGTTTTTT.

The sample holds a few counts of this clone. The chain employs TRBV18 and TRBJ2-7; no clear D gene. Germline V gene lookup returns CDR1 KGHSH and CDR2 LQKENI. CDR3 length: 15 amino acids. Trimming pared 3 bases from V and 5 bases from J, leaving 17 bases between. CDR3 coding DNA: TGTGCCAGCTCACCCCTCGGGCCCGAATTTGACGAGCAGTACTTC. This encodes CASSPLGPEFDEQYF.

This chain connects TRBV28 to TRBJ1-1; D is undetermined. V lost 2 bases to trimming and J lost 0 bases, with 4 bases between them. The V gene's germline CDR1 is MDHEN and CDR2 SYDVKM. The CDR3 loop spans 13 amino acids. This CDR3 is CASSLHLNTEAFF. The DNA of the CDR3 is TGTGCCAGCAGTTTACATCTGAACACTGAAGCTTTCTTT.

This clone was counted a few times. V is TRBV29-1 and J is TRBJ2-5, with 9 bases aligning to TRBD1. The DNA end is a closer match to TRBJ2-7, so the J assignment may be wrong. The CDR3 has 13 residues. Per the germline V gene, CDR1 is SQVTM and CDR2 is ANQGSEA. CDR3 sequence reads: CSVRGTGIYEQYF. CDR3 DNA: TGCAGCGTCAGGGGGACAGGGATTTACGAGCAGTACTTC.

This clone occurred a few times. The junction does not match germline at one end; this may be a read error. V is TRBV2 and J is TRBJ1-1; D call uncertain. The CDR3 loop spans 13 amino acids. Germline V gives CDR1 SNHLY, CDR2 FYNNEI. The CDR3 DNA sequence: TGTGCCAGCAGGGAAGACGGGAACACTGAAGCTTTCTTT. Translating it yields CASREDGNTEAFF. Supplemented by reference TRBV2 and TRBJ1-1, the full variable domain reads EPEVTQTPSHQVTQMGQEVILRCVPISNHLYFYWYRQILGQKVEFLVSFYNNEISEKSEIFDDQFSVERPDGSNFTLKIRSTKLEDSAMYFCASREDGNTEAFFGQGTRLTVV.

The chain joins TRBV10-3 to TRBJ1-6; D unresolved. CDR1 is ENHRY, CDR2 SYGVKD, per germline. V shed 2 bases and J shed 0 bases, with 5 bases lying between them. This CDR3 is 15 amino acids long. The CDR3 sequence: CAISELSSYNSPLHF. The CDR3 DNA reads TGTGCCATCAGTGAGCTGAGCTCCTATAATTCACCCCTCCACTTT.

The V and J genes are TRBV29-1 and TRBJ2-2; 10 bases align to TRBD1. V dropped 6 bases and J dropped 4; count of bases not matched to a gene: 8. The V gene's germline CDR1 is SQVTM and CDR2 ANQGSEA. This CDR3 region has 15 residues. The CDR3: CSVKGWTGGTGELFF. CDR3 bases: TGCAGCGTCAAAGGTTGGACAGGGGGCACCGGGGAGCTGTTTTTT.

The table lists this clone with a few counts. The rearrangement joins TRBV27 to TRBJ1-6; 8 bases fit TRBD1. The germline V gene encodes CDR1 MNHEY and CDR2 SMNVEV (reference sequence). After removal of 4 bases from V and 8 bases from J, the junction contained 10 bases not matched to a gene. The CDR3 extends over 16 amino acids. CDR3 bases: TGTGCCAGCAGTTCCTTACGACAGGGGATGGATTCACCCCTCCACTTT. It is translated as CASSSLRQGMDSPLHF.

The chain joins TRBV12-5 to TRBJ2-2; 8 positions agree with TRBD1. The CDR3 consists of 18 residues. Germline V CDR1 and CDR2: LGHNT, FRNRAP. The V segment lost 0 bases and the J segment 4 bases; nucleotides outside the gene matches: 10. DNA of the CDR3: TGTGCTAGTGGTTTGGTCCTTACCGGGACAGGTAGCACCGGGGAGCTGTTTTTT. It specifies CASGLVLTGTGSTGELFF.

The table lists this clone with a few counts. V usage is TRBV7-9 and J usage is TRBJ1-1, with D possibly being TRBD1 (5 bases). Between the trimmed V and J ends, which lost 1 base and 1 base, there was a span of 7 bases. Germline V gives CDR1 SEHNR, CDR2 FQNEAQ (reference sequence). This CDR3 comprises 14 residues. CDR3 in DNA: TGTGCCAGCAGCTTAGGAGGGACGAACACTGAAGCTTTCTTT. This sequence encodes CASSLGGTNTEAFF.

The V and J genes are TRBV2 and TRBJ2-3; 13 bases map to TRBD2. CDR1 SNHLY and CDR2 FYNNEI come from the germline V gene. The CDR3 extends over 16 amino acids. Germline trimming cut 5 bases from V and 2 bases from J; bases unmatched to any gene: 4. For the CDR3, the DNA is TGTGCCAGCAGTTCACTAGCGGGAGGGGCCACAGATACGCAGTATTTT. This encodes CASSSLAGGATDTQYF.

The rearrangement joins TRBV7-9 to TRBJ2-5; perhaps TRBD1 as D (6 bases). Germline CDR1 SEHNR, CDR2 FQNEAQ (reference sequence). Trimming took off 11 bases at V and 5 bases at J, with 21 bases between the two ends. The length of the CDR3 is 14 residues. The CDR3 is CAGHRQGPVETQYF. The CDR3 DNA reads TGTGCCGGACACCGCCAGGGGCCCGTCGAGACCCAGTACTTC.

The CDR3 sequence: CASSPGRGAPRSQNIQYF. For the CDR3, the DNA is TGTGCCAGCAGCCCGGGGAGGGGGGCCCCTCGTAGTCAAAACATTCAGTACTTC. This chain uses TRBV11-2 with TRBJ2-4; D may be TRBD2 (7 bases). The CDR3 runs 18 residues. The germline CDR1 and CDR2 sequences are SGHAT and FQNNGV. V gave up 5 bases and J gave up 5 bases, with 25 bases separating them.

V and J are TRBV15 and TRBJ2-7; D not certain. V dropped 0 bases and J dropped 4 bases, with 7 bases sitting between them. Germline V gene data show CDR1 as LNHNV and CDR2 as YYDKDF (reference sequence). The CDR3 loop spans 13 amino acids. The CDR3 is CATSRDRQYEQYV. Written as DNA, the CDR3 is TGTGCCACCAGCAGAGATCGCCAGTACGAGCAGTACGTC.

This clone was seen a few times. The chain combines TRBV7-9 with TRBJ2-5; D is perhaps TRBD2 (5 bases). This CDR3 is 12 amino acids long. Looked up from germline, CDR1 is SEHNR and CDR2 is FQNEAQ (reference sequence). With 5 bases removed from V and 2 bases from J, the gap between germline ends came to 6 bases. CDR3 sequence reads: CASSRTQETQYF. CDR3 bases: TGTGCCAGCAGCCGGACTCAAGAGACCCAGTACTTC.

This clone occurred a few times. The V call is TRBV7-9, the J call TRBJ2-7; TRBD2 might be the D (6 bases). Trimming took off 4 bases at V and 2 bases at J, with 12 bases between the two ends. Germline assignment: CDR1 SEHNR and CDR2 FQNEAQ (reference sequence). The CDR3 is 14 residues long. DNA of the CDR3: TGTGCCAGCAGCTCATTTAGCGGAGCCTACGAGCAGTACTTC. It specifies CASSSFSGAYEQYF.

The rearrangement uses TRBV28 and TRBJ1-5; no definite D call. The V and J ends lost 5 bases and 0 bases respectively, with 8 bases between them. The CDR3 has 14 amino acids. Germline V CDR1 and CDR2: MDHEN, SYDVKM. This chain's CDR3 is CASSSPYSNQPQHF. Written as DNA, the CDR3 is TGTGCCAGCAGTAGCCCCTATAGCAATCAGCCCCAGCATTTT.

About this clone: Other DNA sequences in the same sample also yield this CDR3. V and J are TRBV7-9 and TRBJ2-3; D remains unclear. This CDR3 contains 13 residues. Per the germline V gene, CDR1 is SEHNR and CDR2 is FQNEAQ (reference sequence). V was cut by 0 bases and J by 4 bases, with 5 bases left in between. DNA of the CDR3: TGTGCCAGCAGCTTAGCTGGAGCAGATACGCAGTATTTT. Protein product: CASSLAGADTQYF. The entire variable domain, with the rest obtained from reference TRBV7-9 and TRBJ2-3, is as follows: DTGVSQNPRHKITKRGQNVTFRCDPISEHNRLYWYRQTLGQGPEFLTYFQNEAQLEKSRLLSDRFSAERPKGSFSTLEIQRTEQGDSAMYLCASSLAGADTQYFGPGTRLTVL.

This clone has more than one count but fewer than ten. This rearrangement joins TRBV2 to TRBJ2-5, with a possible D match to TRBD1 (6 bases). Germline V gives CDR1 SNHLY, CDR2 FYNNEI. Trimming took off 7 bases at V and 3 bases at J, with 15 bases between the two ends. CDR3 length: 14 residues. CDR3: CASTLNGGEETQYF. The CDR3 nucleotides are TGTGCCAGCACCCTGAATGGGGGCGAAGAGACCCAGTACTTC.